What follows describes a single TCR beta chain. Its antigen is as yet unknown. Sequencing was performed with immunoSEQ multiplex PCR; in TCRdb, only in-frame clones are kept and a portion is missing. The repertoire holds about 7,800 clones, with around 83% as singletons. The data were taken from a study of chemoradiotherapy in HPV16-positive cancers. In the study overall: Candidate HPV-specific T-cell clones and common TCR motifs came from functional assays in a couple of HPV16-positive patients. General study points: The functional HPV-specific definition rests on just a couple of HPV16-positive patients. Candidate HPV-specific clones and E7-related TCR motifs grew in tumor during treatment.

The CDR3 spans 15 residues. V shed 10 bases, J shed 5 bases, and the junction held 9 bases outside the gene matches. Germline V gene data show CDR1 as MNHEY and CDR2 as SVGAGI. Sequenced material: blood, taken from a patient who underwent chemoradiotherapy. The clonotype was recovered from a human donor with HPV-associated anogenital cancer. J is TRBJ1-6 and V is TRBV6-5, with 9 bases that match TRBD1. DNA for the CDR3: TGTGCCACCCACAGGGGGCAGGTCAATAATTCACCCCTCCACTTT. It encodes CATHRGQVNNSPLHF.